A single sample gave rise to the 3 T cell receptor beta chains below, sequenced in a study of OX40 agonist ivuxolimab in advanced cancers. The method was immunoSEQ multiplex PCR; TCRdb's version includes in-frame clones alone and lacks a portion of them. The sample has some 79,000 clones; 88% are singletons. Specimen: CD4+ or CD8+ T cells sorted from blood, collected in a trial of the OX40 agonist ivuxolimab. Receptor source: an adult with an advanced solid tumor such as melanoma, head and neck, liver or kidney cancer.

This sequence joins TRBV5-1 and TRBJ1-1; D call uncertain. Germline V gene data show CDR1 as SGHRS and CDR2 as YFSETQ. The CDR3 totals 15 residues. The V and J ends lost 1 base and 4 bases respectively, with 14 bases between them. CDR3 residues: CASSLNGVVGTEAFF. The CDR3 bases are TGCGCCAGCAGCTTGAACGGGGTGGTTGGCACTGAAGCTTTCTTT.

The CDR3 DNA reads TGCAGTGCCCACAGGGCGGGCGAGCAGTACTTC. Amino acid sequence: CSAHRAGEQYF. The J gene is TRBJ2-7, the V gene TRBV20-1; D is perhaps TRBD1 (6 bases). CDR1 and CDR2 (germline): DFQATT, SNEGSKA (reference sequence). The CDR3 runs to 11 residues. Trimming took off 6 bases at V and 6 bases at J, with 12 bases between the two ends.

This clone has just one count. The chain recombines TRBV18 with TRBJ2-3; TRBD1 is a possible D gene (5 bases). Trimming took 5 bases from V and 3 from J, leaving 9 bases between them. The germline gives CDR1 KGHSH, CDR2 LQKENI. The CDR3 spans 13 residues. The CDR3 bases are TGTGCCAGCTCAGGAACAGGTACAGATACGCAGTATTTT. Its translation is CASSGTGTDTQYF. Using reference TRBV18 and TRBJ2-3 for the parts outside the CDR3, the full variable domain is NAGVMQNPRHLVRRRGQEARLRCSPMKGHSHVYWYRQLPEEGLKFMVYLQKENIIDESGMPKERFSAEFPKEGPSILRIQQVVRGDSAAYFCASSGTGTDTQYFGPGTRLTVL.